These T cell receptor beta chains were read from a single sample in a study of human T cells and chemical hapten exposure. TCRdb re-derived calls from the RACE reads in MiXCR, one entry per CDR3 protein. The sample records 180,000 or so distinct CDR3 sequences, 20% to 25% being singletons. The source material was whole blood, sampled in connection with sensitization to the hapten diphenylcyclopropenone (DPC). The receptors here all came from a woman between 45 and 60 years old with alopecia areata. Some clones in this sample may be carry-over from other donors' samples. CDR3s include the opening cysteine and the closing phenylalanine or tryptophan. Each record gives: CDR3 DNA, CDR3 protein, J gene, CDR3 length, V gene, D gene, clone size. D genes are given only for firm matches. The listing skips clone size in some rows; elsewhere it reads once, few, many or a size class.

TGTGCCAGCAGCGCAACAGGGCAAAGGACAGAAGCTTTCTTT | CASSATGQRTEAFF | TRBJ1-1 | 14 | TRBV13 | - | -
TGTGCCAGCAGTCAGATACCGGGCCTTGAAGCTTTCTTT | CASSQIPGLEAFF | TRBJ1-1 | 13 | TRBV7-3 | - | few
TGTGCCATCAGCCCCTTGGACGGACGACCTAACTATGGCTACACCTTC | CAISPLDGRPNYGYTF | TRBJ1-2 | 16 | TRBV10-3 | - | -
TGTGCCAGCAGTTTCACGGGAAAGGAAGCTTTCTTT | CASSFTGKEAFF | TRBJ1-1 | 12 | TRBV28 | - | -
TGTGCCAGCAGTTACAGGGAGGGGTCCTACGAGCAGTACTTC | CASSYREGSYEQYF | TRBJ2-7 | 14 | TRBV6-5 | TRBD2 | -
TGTGCCAGCAACCGGCGGGAGATTGCCGGGGAGCTGTTTTTT | CASNRREIAGELFF | TRBJ2-2 | 14 | TRBV7-9 | TRBD2 | -
TGTGCCAGCAGTTTACAGGGAAACACTGAAGCTTTCTTT | CASSLQGNTEAFF | TRBJ1-1 | 13 | TRBV6-1 | - | many
TGTGCCAGCACCCCGGGACTTTCCTACAATGAGCAGTTCTTC | CASTPGLSYNEQFF | TRBJ2-1 | 14 | TRBV7-2 | - | -
TGCAGCGTGGGCCTAGGGACAGCCCACTATGGCTACACCTTC | CSVGLGTAHYGYTF | TRBJ1-2 | 14 | TRBV29-1 | TRBD1 | few
TGTGCCAGCAGTGTTCTAGCGTTTGACACAGATACGCAGTATTTT | CASSVLAFDTDTQYF | TRBJ2-3 | 15 | TRBV7-9 | - | -
TGTGCCAGCAGTTTAGGGGTGACTAGCGGTGCAGATACGCAGTATTTT | CASSLGVTSGADTQYF | TRBJ2-3 | 16 | TRBV28 | TRBD2 | once
TGCAGTGCTAGGTCCCTGCGCAATCAGCCCCAGCATTTT | CSARSLRNQPQHF | TRBJ1-5 | 13 | TRBV20-1 | - | -
TGTGCCAGCAGTTTAGCTGAGGGAGGGCGGGCAGAGACCCAGTACTTC | CASSLAEGGRAETQYF | TRBJ2-5 | 16 | TRBV12-3/TRBV12-4 | TRBD2 | -
TGTGCCAGCGTTACAGGGGGCTACACTGAAGCTTTCTTT | CASVTGGYTEAFF | TRBJ1-1 | 13 | TRBV28 | TRBD1 | -
TGCGCCAGCAGCTTGTTAGCGGGAAGCGCCTACGAGCAGTACTTC | CASSLLAGSAYEQYF | TRBJ2-7 | 15 | TRBV5-1 | TRBD2 | few
TGTGCCTGGAGTGTTGGTGAGGTGGGCTACACCTTC | CAWSVGEVGYTF | TRBJ1-2 | 12 | TRBV30 | - | few
TGTGCCAGCAGCCAAGTGGGGGGATATAGCAATCAGCCCCAGCATTTT | CASSQVGGYSNQPQHF | TRBJ1-5 | 16 | TRBV4-2 | - | few
TGCGCCAGCAGCGGGGTCCTAGCGGGGGGCTACAATGAGCAGTTCTTC | CASSGVLAGGYNEQFF | TRBJ2-1 | 16 | TRBV5-1 | TRBD2 | few
TGTGCCACCACCTACTCGACGGGAGGGATTAACTATGGCTACACCTTC | CATTYSTGGINYGYTF | TRBJ1-2 | 16 | TRBV6-1 | - | few
TGTGCCAGCAGCCTTACCGGGACGAGCTCCTACAATGAGCAGTTCTTC | CASSLTGTSSYNEQFF | TRBJ2-1 | 16 | TRBV7-2 | - | -
TGTGCCAGCAGGGGGGACAGGGGGCTGAACACTGAAGCTTTCTTT | CASRGDRGLNTEAFF | TRBJ1-1 | 15 | TRBV2 | TRBD1 | -
TGTGCCAGCAGTCGATGGACTAGCGGCTCTTCCTACGAGCAGTACTTC | CASSRWTSGSSYEQYF | TRBJ2-7 | 16 | TRBV12-3/TRBV12-4 | TRBD2 | -
TGTGCCAGCAGCTACTCCGTGGGGGGGCTGGGAAACACCATATATTTT | CASSYSVGGLGNTIYF | TRBJ1-3 | 16 | TRBV3-1 | - | -
TGTGCCAGCAGCCAAGAGCTACCCGACACAGATACGCAGTATTTT | CASSQELPDTDTQYF | TRBJ2-3 | 15 | TRBV3-1 | - | few
TGTGCCAACTCCGCGGGAGGAGGTAGAGAGACCCAGTACTTC | CANSAGGGRETQYF | TRBJ2-5 | 14 | TRBV2 | TRBD2 | -
TGTGCCAGCTCACTCGCGAACAGGGCGGCCAACGTCCTGACTTTC | CASSLANRAANVLTF | TRBJ2-6 | 15 | TRBV18 | - | few
TGTGCCAGCAGCTTGGTATGGGACAGCGCGAACAATGAGCAGTTCTTC | CASSLVWDSANNEQFF | TRBJ2-1 | 16 | TRBV5-5 | TRBD1 | many
TGTGCCATCAGTAAGGACAGGGGGCTTTACAATGAGCAGTTCTTC | CAISKDRGLYNEQFF | TRBJ2-1 | 15 | TRBV10-3 | TRBD1 | few
TGTGCCAGCAGCTTATCAGGCGGCCAAGAGACCCAGTACTTC | CASSLSGGQETQYF | TRBJ2-5 | 14 | TRBV7-2 | - | few
TGCGCCAGCAGCCGGGGTGGGGGAGCTCCCACCTTC | CASSRGGGAPTF | TRBJ1-2 | 12 | TRBV4-1 | - | few
TGTGCCACCTACCCGACTGGGAGCTCCTACGAGCAGTACTTC | CATYPTGSSYEQYF | TRBJ2-7 | 14 | TRBV10-3 | - | few
TGTGCCATCAAGGCCTTCGACTTATCCTACGAGCAGTACTTC | CAIKAFDLSYEQYF | TRBJ2-7 | 14 | TRBV10-3 | - | -
TGTGCCAGCAGTAACCAGCGGGTTGTCTACACCTTC | CASSNQRVVYTF | TRBJ1-2 | 12 | TRBV6-5 | - | few
TGTGCCAGCAGCGTAGATAGCGGGAGGAACGAGCAGTACTTC | CASSVDSGRNEQYF | TRBJ2-7 | 14 | TRBV9 | TRBD2 | -
TGTGCCAGCAGTTACTCGACAGGGGGCTGGACTGAAGCTTTCTTT | CASSYSTGGWTEAFF | TRBJ1-1 | 15 | TRBV6-5 | TRBD1 | -
TGTGCCAGCAGCTTATCAGAGACCCAGTACTTC | CASSLSETQYF | TRBJ2-5 | 11 | TRBV12-3/TRBV12-4 | - | many
TGTGCCAGCAGCCAAGGACAGGGGGATAATTCACCCCTCCACTTT | CASSQGQGDNSPLHF | TRBJ1-6 | 15 | TRBV3-1 | TRBD1 | few
TGTGCCAGCAGTCCCACTCGGGGGAACCCTGACACTGAAGCTTTCTTT | CASSPTRGNPDTEAFF | TRBJ1-1 | 16 | TRBV27 | - | -
TGTGCCAGCAGCGTCATCGACAGGGACTACAATGAGCAGTTCTTC | CASSVIDRDYNEQFF | TRBJ2-1 | 15 | TRBV11-2 | TRBD1 | -
TGCAGTGCTAGGCTCGCAGGGGCCGGGGAGCTGTTTTTT | CSARLAGAGELFF | TRBJ2-2 | 13 | TRBV20-1 | - | -
TGTGCCAGCAGTCTTGGACAGCTTCTTAACTATGGCTACACCTTC | CASSLGQLLNYGYTF | TRBJ1-2 | 15 | TRBV28 | - | few
TGCAGTGGTCGGGGACCGAACACTGAAGCTTTCTTT | CSGRGPNTEAFF | TRBJ1-1 | 12 | TRBV20-1 | - | -
TGTGCCACCAGTGATCCTAAACAACGGACTAGCGGATCCTACAATGAGCAGTTCTTC | CATSDPKQRTSGSYNEQFF | TRBJ2-1 | 19 | TRBV24-1 | TRBD2 | -
TGTGCCAGCACACCTCTAGCGGGGCTCTCTGGGGCCAACGTCCTGACTTTC | CASTPLAGLSGANVLTF | TRBJ2-6 | 17 | TRBV3-1 | TRBD2 | -
TGCGCCAGCAGGACAGGGGGCATGGAGACCCAGTACTTC | CASRTGGMETQYF | TRBJ2-5 | 13 | TRBV5-1 | TRBD1 | -
TGTGCCAGCTCCCCCAGGGGGGGACCGAACATGAACACTGAAGCTTTCTTT | CASSPRGGPNMNTEAFF | TRBJ1-1 | 17 | TRBV18 | TRBD1 | few
TGCAGTGCTAGTAGCGATACGCAGTATTTT | CSASSDTQYF | TRBJ2-3 | 10 | TRBV20-1 | - | -
TGTGCCAGCAGTATGACAAACCCAACTACGAACAATGAGCAGTTCTTC | CASSMTNPTTNNEQFF | TRBJ2-1 | 16 | TRBV2 | - | -
TGTGCCAGCAGTTTTGGCTGGACAGGTTCGAACACCGGGGAGCTGTTTTTT | CASSFGWTGSNTGELFF | TRBJ2-2 | 17 | TRBV27 | TRBD1 | -
TGTGCCACCAGTGATTTCGGGTTTTCCTACAATGAGCAGTTCTTC | CATSDFGFSYNEQFF | TRBJ2-1 | 15 | TRBV24-1 | - | few
TGTGCCAGCAGCCCAGACCGCGACAGAACTAATGAAAAACTGTTTTTT | CASSPDRDRTNEKLFF | TRBJ1-4 | 16 | TRBV11-3 | - | few
TGTGCCATCAGGGAAAAGGCAGGGATTCGTGGCTACACCTTC | CAIREKAGIRGYTF | TRBJ1-2 | 14 | TRBV10-3 | - | -
TGTGCCAGCACCTTGCAGGAATCTACGGGTACGCAGTATTTT | CASTLQESTGTQYF | TRBJ2-3 | 14 | TRBV12-3/TRBV12-4 | - | -
TGCGCCAGCAGCTTCGATCAACCGAATTCACCCCTCCACTTT | CASSFDQPNSPLHF | TRBJ1-6 | 14 | TRBV5-1 | - | many
TGTGCCAGCAGCTCAGGGGGGTCCTACAATGAGCAGTTCTTC | CASSSGGSYNEQFF | TRBJ2-1 | 14 | TRBV6-5 | - | -
TGTGCCAGCAGTTACCAGTCTCCAGCGAACACCGGGGAGCTGTTTTTT | CASSYQSPANTGELFF | TRBJ2-2 | 16 | TRBV6-5 | - | -